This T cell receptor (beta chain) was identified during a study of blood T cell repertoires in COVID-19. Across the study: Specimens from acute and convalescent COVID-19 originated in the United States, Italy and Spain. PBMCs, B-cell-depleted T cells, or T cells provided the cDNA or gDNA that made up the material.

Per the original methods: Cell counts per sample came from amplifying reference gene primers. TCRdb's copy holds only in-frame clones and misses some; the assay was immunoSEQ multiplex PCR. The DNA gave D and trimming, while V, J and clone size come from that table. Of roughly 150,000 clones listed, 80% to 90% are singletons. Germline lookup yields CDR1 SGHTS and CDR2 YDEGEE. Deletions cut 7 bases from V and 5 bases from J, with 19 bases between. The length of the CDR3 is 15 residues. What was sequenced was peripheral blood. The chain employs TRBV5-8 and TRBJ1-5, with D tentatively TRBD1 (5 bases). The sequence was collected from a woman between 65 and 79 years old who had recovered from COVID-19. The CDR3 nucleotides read TGTGCCAGCGCGGGGGACGCAGGGCCTTATCAGCCCCAGCATTTT. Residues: CASAGDAGPYQPQHF.